These 5 T cell receptor beta chains were all obtained from the same sample, sequenced in a study of T cell repertoires in cytomegalovirus infection. Their antigens remain unidentified. TCRdb re-analysed the reads in MiXCR, keeping a single row per CDR3 protein. The sample shows about 920,000 distinct CDR3 sequences, approximately 33% of them seen only once. The sequenced sample was cultured CD8+ T cells from PBMCs, obtained from culture after CMV antigen stimulation. The receptor source for this set is a human donor in good health (CMV status not recorded). Some clones in this sample may be carry-over from other donors' samples.

This clonotype was found a few times. V usage is TRBV29-1 and J usage is TRBJ2-6; D is ambiguous. This CDR3 has 12 residues. Germline CDR1 SQVTM, CDR2 ANQGSEA. V gave up 4 bases and J gave up 4 bases, with 5 bases separating them. In DNA form, the CDR3 reads TGCAGCGTTGGGGTGGGGGCCAACGTCCTGACTTTC. Translation gives CSVGVGANVLTF.

The chain has TRBV20-1 and TRBJ1-4; 8 nucleotides match TRBD1. The CDR3 contains 12 residues. Germline lookup yields CDR1 DFQATT and CDR2 SNEGSKA (reference sequence). V lost 5 bases to trimming and J lost 9 bases; unmatched junction nucleotides: 5. CDR3: CSALTGEQKLFF. CDR3 nucleotide sequence: TGCAGTGCTTTGACAGGGGAGCAAAAACTGTTTTTT.

This clonotype showed up many times. The junction differs from germline at one of its ends, possibly a read error. V is TRBV7-7 and J is TRBJ1-4; 8 nucleotides agree with TRBD1. The length of the CDR3 is 14 residues. Germline V CDR1 and CDR2: SSHAT, FNYEAQ (reference sequence). The CDR3 loop is CASSPGGADEKLFF. In DNA, the CDR3 is TGTGCTAGCAGCCCAGGGGGCGCCGATGAAAAACTGTTTTTT.

The chain recombines TRBV29-1 with TRBJ2-2; 8 bases agree with TRBD2. Germline V lookup: CDR1 SQVTM, CDR2 ANQGSEA. This CDR3 is 13 amino acids long. The V and J ends lost 7 bases and 3 bases, in that order; junction bases with no gene match: 4. CDR3 protein: CSAGGDDTGELFF. In DNA, the CDR3 is TGCAGCGCGGGAGGGGATGACACCGGGGAGCTGTTTTTT.

This clonotype has more than one count but fewer than ten. This chain links TRBV12-3 or TRBV12-4 with TRBJ1-6; the D is unclear. V was trimmed by 8 bases and J by 1 base, leaving 6 bases between them. The length of the CDR3 is 13 residues. The DNA of the CDR3 is TGTGCCAGCGGGGAGTCCTATAATTCACCCCTCCACTTT. The encoded protein is CASGESYNSPLHF.